This paragraph covers one T cell receptor beta chain sequence. This clonotype was seen a handful of times. Its target antigen remains unknown. Base qualities were left out, and no much larger clone turns up one base away. These data come from a study of regulatory T cells in long-lasting Graves disease (dated by TCRdb to the early 2020s). Study-level background: In the newly diagnosed Graves' disease group, patients had been taking antithyroid drugs for less than 3 months. The study took place in China and was registered as a clinical trial. Persistent Graves' disease patients were compared with newly diagnosed Graves' disease patients by peripheral blood TCR sequencing and RNA sequencing. TCR sequencing covered around 13 persistent and approximately 20 newly diagnosed Graves' disease patients, some 35 samples in total. General conclusions and limits of the study: The study examined only peripheral blood because the primary lesion, thyroid tissue, could not be accessed. More public clonotypes were shared among persistent patients (2,741) than among newly diagnosed patients (roughly 1,000). TRBV28, TRBJ1-2 and TRBJ2-5 were preferentially used in persistent disease, while TRBV20-1 and TRBJ2-1 were favored in newly diagnosed disease. Sequencing and analysis were limited to the TCR beta chain. The authors noted that the small sample size was a limitation that may lower accuracy. Persistent Graves' disease patients showed lower TCR Shannon entropy and fewer highly expanded clones than newly diagnosed patients, suggesting clonal expansion.

The receptor library was made with multiplex PCR. Sequencer: Illumina HiSeq 4000. CDR3 regions were amplified by Arm-PCR with iRepertoire HTBI primers to construct TCR beta libraries. Before sequencing, the PCR products underwent gel purification. In the source study's methods: Gene usage analysis of CDR3 amino acid clonotypes relied on the roughly 58 TRBV and over 13 TRBJ segments identified across samples. Filtered high-quality paired reads were merged into contigs using COPE and FqMerger. BLAST was used to align contigs to IMGT TRBV, TRBD and TRBJ reference genes, with CDR3 defined following IMGT. Any clonotype with a frequency above 0.1% was counted as a highly expanded clone. Shannon entropy served as the measure of repertoire diversity, while the Gini coefficient captured V-J evenness. A clonotype found in more than one individual was treated as public. TCRdb trimmed public reads at Q25 via fastp, called clones via MiXCR and kept in-frame beta chains. CDR3 protein sequences are deduplicated, and each keeps its most common genes and DNA. These V and J calls rely on TCRdb rather than the paper's analysis. The sample table shows just over 600,000 distinct CDR3 sequences, and roughly 15% are seen once. The ten most abundant clones make up roughly 18% of the sample.

Trimming at the junction amounts to 3 bases on V and 8 bases on J, and the germline ends lie 20 bases apart. The germline V gene provides CDR1 SGHTS and CDR2 YDEGEE. The CDR3 goes from the cysteine to the phenylalanine over 16 residues. Just CDR3 DNA is preserved here, 48 bases in frame from base 1. The time point label for this specimen denotes: newly diagnosed GD, antithyroid drugs for less than 3 months. For both TCR sequencing and RNA sequencing, RNA was extracted from PBMCs using TRIzol. Graves' disease was diagnosed according to American Thyroid Association guidelines. Recruitment of patients was carried out at an endocrinology department in Xi'an, China. Each patient gave approximately 10 milliliters of peripheral blood, collected in an EDTA anticoagulant tube. Ficoll Paque Plus density gradient separation was used to isolate PBMCs, and no further T cell sorting was done. An Agilent 2100 Bioanalyzer and agarose gel were used to check RNA quality, while a NanoDrop 2000 measured RNA concentration.

These data also featured in a second study, about T cells in Graves' hyperthyroidism and ophthalmopathy. As noted in the second study: Stable Graves' hyperthyroidism was defined as the absence of progression to ophthalmopathy over 18 months of follow-up. The hyperthyroidism patients were between 18 and 65 years old and newly diagnosed, with a disease duration of less than 2 months. Patients with uncontrolled infections, other autoimmune diseases, pregnancy or lactation were excluded. Diagnoses relied on clinical symptoms, serum thyroxine and TRAb, thyroid ultrasound and orbital computed tomography. A first-round RT-PCR of the TCR CDR3 used the HTBI primer set with the Qiagen OneStep RT-PCR kit. Most expanded thyroid clonotypes (frequency above 0.001) were also detected in blood, suggesting blood repertoires may reflect thyroid immune responses. A model built on a 13 V-J signature distinguished ophthalmopathy from stable hyperthyroidism, reaching 87.88% sensitivity and around 82% specificity in cross-validation and 80%/75% in testing. In validation, progression to ophthalmopathy was predicted by the model with nearly 71% sensitivity and approximately 78% specificity, a median of around 5.9 months before onset. To identify TCR V-J signatures that set the groups apart, the researchers used a discovery cohort of 100 patients, made up of under 50 with Graves' ophthalmopathy and some 60 with stable Graves' hyperthyroidism. Prospective prediction of ophthalmopathy was tested in an independent validation cohort of approximately 19 hyperthyroidism patients and around 16 patients who later progressed to ophthalmopathy. For training and testing, the 100 patients in the discovery cohort were randomly divided in a 7:3 ratio. Thyroid tissue and blood T-cell repertoires from about six Graves' hyperthyroidism patients were also compared in the study. After sampling, hyperthyroidism patients received methimazole starting at 30 mg daily, and ophthalmopathy patients received high-dose intravenous methylprednisolone. Libraries were constructed in a second round of multiplex PCR, after which size selection and purification were performed. The libraries were sequenced on an Illumina HiSeq2000 using paired-end 100 bp reads. Raw data were processed with SOAPnuke, discarding reads with adapters, uncalled bases, mean Phred below 15, or no exact constant-primer or identifier match. COPE v1.2.5 was used to merge high-quality paired reads, and clonotypes were defined as unique nucleotide sequences. Clonotypes were aligned to IMGT TRBV, TRBD and TRBJ reference segments using MiTCR v1.1. The analysis was restricted to V-J combinations with a frequency above 0.0001, which together covered just over 99% of the repertoires. The TCS score was defined as the ratio of F50 (clonal expansion) to E x V (chaos), calculated using BLOSUM62-based TCRdist between CDR3 peptides within each V-J. Welch's t-statistics and random forest reduced 500 to 550 V-J features to about 12, which were used in a naive Bayes classifier (R e1071). No statistical method was used to fix the sample size in advance, and group allocation was not hidden from the investigators. The paper reports TCR Vbeta CDR3 sequencing of 130 to 150 peripheral blood samples: 43 ophthalmopathy, around 80 hyperthyroidism and around 17 progressor patients.

The rearranged segments are TRBV5-8 and TRBJ1-4, and TRBD1 may be the D gene, going by 5 matching bases. Material: peripheral blood mononuclear cells (PBMCs), obtained at new diagnosis, from a patient treated with antithyroid drugs. The TCR comes from a young woman with Graves disease. Donor details come from another sample of the same person, matched by shared clones. The encoded CDR3 is CASSSGPGFWDEKLFF. The sequenced DNA is TGTGCCAGCAGCTCTGGACCGGGGTTCTGGGACGAAAAACTGTTTTTT. The CDR3 plus the reference TRBV5-8 and TRBJ1-4 genes for the other parts give the full variable domain: EAGVTQSPTHLIKTRGQQATLRCSPISGHTSVYWYQQALGLGLQFLLWYDEGEERNRGNFPPRFSGRQFPNYSSELNVNALELEDSALYLCASSSGPGFWDEKLFFGSGTQLSVL.